A single sample gave rise to the 30 T cell receptor beta chains below, sequenced in a study of T cell responses to AZD1222 COVID-19 vaccine. Assay used: immunoSEQ multiplex PCR; TCRdb lists only in-frame clones, some missing. Among some 110,000 clones listed, more than 75% were seen once. Sequenced here: peripheral blood, sampled 28 days after the second dose of the MenACWY control vaccine. These receptors all stem from an adult who received the MenACWY meningococcal vaccine as a control.

About this clone: One end of the junction fails to match germline, which may point to a read error. V usage is TRBV18 and J usage is TRBJ2-1, with 9 bases that match TRBD2. This CDR3 comprises 13 residues. CDR1 and CDR2 from the germline V gene are KGHSH and LQKENI. CDR3 loop: CASSPDRRERGVF. CDR3 nucleotide sequence: TGTGCCAGCTCTCCCGACAGGAGGGAGCGGGGGGTCTTC.

CDR3 sequence reads: CASSSTLSNQPQHF. The CDR3 DNA sequence: TGTGCCAGCAGTTCGACACTTAGCAATCAGCCCCAGCATTTT. The V gene is TRBV6-2 or TRBV6-3, the J gene TRBJ1-5; D is undetermined. Germline V gives CDR1 MNHEY, CDR2 SVGEGT. The V end lost 4 bases, the J end lost 0 bases, and 7 bases lay between the germline ends. CDR3 size: 14 residues.

The gene calls are TRBV18 and TRBJ2-7, with D tentatively TRBD1 (5 bases). V dropped 0 bases and J dropped 9 bases, with 9 bases sitting between them. Germline V gives CDR1 KGHSH, CDR2 LQKENI. This CDR3 region has 12 residues. The CDR3 nucleotides read TGTGCCAGCTCACCACCGCAGGGTATGCAGTACTTC. Encoded protein: CASSPPQGMQYF.

This sequence joins TRBV7-8 and TRBJ2-5; 8 nucleotides align to TRBD1. Germline-derived CDR1 and CDR2 are SGHVS and FQNEAQ. This CDR3 comprises 16 residues. The ends lost 4 bases at V and 2 bases at J; junction bases unmatched: 9. The CDR3 loop is CASSSRQGMGQETQYF. The CDR3 region has the DNA TGTGCCAGCAGCTCCCGACAGGGGATGGGGCAAGAGACCCAGTACTTC.

The chain recombines TRBV6-2 or TRBV6-3 with TRBJ1-1; D is unclear. The CDR3 contains 15 residues. With 6 bases removed from V and 6 bases from J, the gap between germline ends came to 20 bases. The V gene's germline CDR1 is MNHEY and CDR2 SVGEGT. CDR3 protein: CASSFRTQRKSEAFF. The CDR3 region has the DNA TGTGCCAGCAGCTTTAGGACTCAAAGGAAATCTGAAGCTTTCTTT.

The V call is TRBV4-1, the J call TRBJ2-2, with D possibly called TRBD1 or TRBD2 (5 bases each). Germline CDR1 is MGHRA and CDR2 is YSYEKL. The CDR3 has 15 residues. Trimming cost V 0 bases and J 6 bases, with 11 bases left between them. The CDR3 DNA reads TGCGCCAGCAGCCAAGAAGAGGGGAGCCCCGGGGAGCTGTTTTTT. Protein sequence: CASSQEEGSPGELFF.

The chain is built from TRBV27 and TRBJ1-5, with TRBD1 matching over 9 bases. This CDR3 has 16 residues. Looked up from germline, CDR1 is MNHEY and CDR2 is SMNVEV (reference sequence). The V segment lost 2 bases and the J segment 7 bases; nucleotides outside the gene matches: 9. For the CDR3, the DNA is TGTGCCAGCAGTTTAACCAGTACAGGGGGCGGACAGCCCCAGCATTTT. Amino acid sequence: CASSLTSTGGGQPQHF.

This rearrangement joins TRBV28 to TRBJ2-1; 9 nucleotides agree with TRBD2. The germline CDR1 and CDR2 sequences are MDHEN and SYDVKM. Trimming took 5 bases from V and 7 from J; bases not matched to a gene: 12. The length of the CDR3 is 16 residues. The CDR3 sequence: CASSPSEASGVNEQFF. The CDR3 DNA follows: TGTGCCAGCAGTCCCTCCGAGGCTAGCGGGGTGAATGAGCAGTTCTTC.

The chain joins TRBV29-1 to TRBJ2-7; D gene ambiguous. Germline V gene data show CDR1 as SQVTM and CDR2 as ANQGSEA. Trimming stripped 5 bases from V and 3 bases from J, with 8 bases between. The CDR3 loop spans 11 amino acids. The CDR3 loop reads CSVRTSYEQYF. Written as DNA, the CDR3 is TGCAGCGTTAGGACGAGCTACGAGCAGTACTTC.

The chain combines TRBV19 with TRBJ1-5, with D unclear. Trimming took 3 bases from V and 4 from J, leaving 7 bases between them. The CDR3 has 13 amino acids. Looked up from germline, CDR1 is LNHDA and CDR2 is SQIVND (reference sequence). As DNA, the CDR3 is TGTGCCAGTAGTATTGTCTTAAATCAGCCCCAGCATTTT. This sequence encodes CASSIVLNQPQHF.

The chain links TRBV19 to TRBJ2-2; D not certain. CDR3 length equals 12 residues. In germline, CDR1 is LNHDA, CDR2 SQIVND (reference sequence). V lost 2 bases to trimming and J lost 6 bases, with 4 bases between them. For the CDR3, the DNA is TGTGCCAGTAGTATACGCGCCGGGGAGCTGTTTTTT. Residues: CASSIRAGELFF.

This chain links TRBV5-1 with TRBJ2-2; TRBD2 is a possible D gene (5 bases). This CDR3 spans 15 amino acids. Per germline, CDR1 SGHRS and CDR2 YFSETQ. V was shortened by 0 bases and J by 5 bases, with 11 bases between the two germline ends. CDR3 coding DNA: TGCGCCAGCAGCTTGGTCGGGGATGGGACCGGGGAGCTGTTTTTT. It codes for CASSLVGDGTGELFF.

This sequence joins TRBV2 and TRBJ2-2, with D possibly matching TRBD1 (6 bases). The CDR3 sequence is 16 residues long. V was clipped by 5 bases and J by 12 bases, with 25 bases between them. Germline V gene sequence: CDR1 SNHLY, CDR2 FYNNEI. The CDR3 is CASSHIRDRSNSQLFF. CDR3 in DNA: TGTGCCAGCAGTCATATAAGAGACAGGTCGAATAGTCAGCTGTTTTTT.

This clone was detected only once. The CDR3 protein is CASSLAGGVTYNEQFF. CDR3 sequence (DNA): TGTGCCAGCAGCTTAGCGGGGGGGGTGACCTACAATGAGCAGTTCTTC. The chain has TRBV7-2 and TRBJ2-1, with 7 positions matching TRBD2. CDR1 and CDR2 (germline): SGHTA, FQGNSA. The trim removed 0 bases at V and 2 bases at J, leaving 4 bases unmatched. CDR3 length: 16 residues.

CDR3 region: CASSFSGTDTQYF. CDR3 DNA: TGTGCCAGCAGCTTCAGCGGTACAGATACGCAGTATTTT. This sequence joins TRBV7-2 and TRBJ2-3; a possible D gene is TRBD2 (5 bases). Trimming pared 3 bases from V and 3 bases from J, leaving 7 bases between. The CDR3 covers 13 residues. The germline V gene encodes CDR1 SGHTA and CDR2 FQGNSA. The full variable domain, rest sourced from reference TRBV7-2 and TRBJ2-3, is GAGVSQSPSNKVTEKGKDVELRCDPISGHTALYWYRQSLGQGLEFLIYFQGNSAPDKSGLPSDRFSAERTGGSVSTLTIQRTQQEDSAVYLCASSFSGTDTQYFGPGTRLTVL.

V and J are TRBV14 and TRBJ1-6; D not resolved. The germline V gene has CDR1 SGHDN and CDR2 FVKESK. Trimming took off 3 bases at V and 8 bases at J, with 8 bases between the two ends. The CDR3 has 13 residues. CDR3: CASSQTRDSPLHF. The CDR3 DNA is TGTGCCAGCAGCCAGACAAGGGATTCACCCCTCCACTTT.

This CDR3 reads CATAPWRNTEAFF. CDR3 coding DNA: TGTGCCACCGCCCCCTGGAGGAACACTGAAGCTTTCTTT. The V call is TRBV15, the J call TRBJ1-1, with no clear D. The germline V gene has CDR1 LNHNV and CDR2 YYDKDF (reference sequence). V gave up 8 bases and J gave up 1 base, with 11 bases separating them. The CDR3 length is 13 residues.

The rearrangement uses TRBV5-4 and TRBJ2-7, with D maybe TRBD2 (5 bases). The germline V gene has CDR1 SGHNT and CDR2 YYREEE (reference sequence). CDR3 length equals 13 residues. Between the trimmed V and J ends, which lost 3 bases and 5 bases, there was a span of 12 bases. CDR3: CASSSIGRDEQYF. CDR3 coding DNA: TGTGCCAGCAGCTCAATTGGGCGGGACGAGCAGTACTTC.

The V gene is TRBV3-1 (or the pseudogene TRBV3-2), the J gene TRBJ2-7; D gene unclear. Germline loops: CDR1 LGHDT, CDR2 YNNKEL (reference sequence). This CDR3 has 13 amino acids. V was shortened by 4 bases and J by 3 bases, with 10 bases between the two germline ends. The CDR3: CASSPREFYEQYF. Written as DNA, the CDR3 is TGTGCCAGCAGCCCTAGGGAATTCTACGAGCAGTACTTC.

The chain joins TRBV19 to TRBJ1-2, with TRBD1 identical over 12 bases. J lost 8 bases, V lost 3 bases, and 10 bases had no gene match. Looked up from germline, CDR1 is LNHDA and CDR2 is SQIVND (reference sequence). The CDR3 sequence is 16 residues long. CDR3 nucleotide sequence: TGTGCCAGTAGTATCAGGGACAGGGGGCCACTCGGCGGCTACACCTTC. This codes for CASSIRDRGPLGGYTF.

The chain uses TRBV25-1 and TRBJ2-5, with a tentative D call TRBD1 (5 bases). The CDR3 is 13 amino acids. In germline, CDR1 is MGHDK, CDR2 SYGVNS. Trimming removed 0 bases from V and 8 bases from J, with 10 bases in between. The CDR3: CASSEYVGRTQYF. The CDR3 DNA is TGTGCCAGCAGTGAATACGTGGGGCGTACCCAGTACTTC.

The chain uses TRBV7-9 and TRBJ1-4; 10 bases map to TRBD1. J was trimmed by 3 bases and V by 5 bases; bases with no gene match: 12. The CDR3 runs to 18 residues. Germline V gene sequence: CDR1 SEHNR, CDR2 FQNEAQ (reference sequence). CDR3 sequence: CASSRIDRGLYSNEKLFF. The CDR3 bases are TGTGCCAGCAGCCGTATCGACAGGGGGCTGTATTCTAATGAAAAACTGTTTTTT.

The chain is built from TRBV21-1 and TRBJ1-2; the listed D gene, TRBD1, was not tested against the DNA. TRBV21-1 is reported as a pseudogene. CDR3 length: 16 amino acids. In DNA, the CDR3 is TGTGCCAGCAGCAATTTTAGGGCAGGGGGTTCCTATGGCTACACCTTC. Translated, it gives CASSNFRAGGSYGYTF.

The CDR3: CASSLYGTGEGYTF. CDR3 in DNA: TGTGCCAGCAGCCTCTACGGGACAGGGGAGGGCTACACCTTC. This rearrangement joins TRBV5-4 to TRBJ1-2; 10 nucleotides line up with TRBD1. The CDR3 totals 14 residues. With V trimmed by 4 bases and J by 8 bases, 8 bases remained unmatched. Germline lookup yields CDR1 SGHNT and CDR2 YYREEE (reference sequence).

The chain uses TRBV19 and TRBJ2-1; tentative D call: TRBD2 (6 bases). The CDR3 has 15 residues. V was pared by 1 base and J by 4 bases, with 11 bases between. The V gene's germline CDR1 is LNHDA and CDR2 SQIVND (reference sequence). CDR3 in DNA: TGTGCCAGTAGTATAGCGGGCGGGGAGTACAATGAGCAGTTCTTC. Residues: CASSIAGGEYNEQFF. The entire variable domain, with the rest obtained from reference TRBV19 and TRBJ2-1, is as follows: DGGITQSPKYLFRKEGQNVTLSCEQNLNHDAMYWYRQDPGQGLRLIYYSQIVNDFQKGDIAEGYSVSREKKESFPLTVTSAQKNPTAFYLCASSIAGGEYNEQFFGPGTRLTVL.

The chain combines TRBV18 with TRBJ2-2, with 9 bases that match TRBD2. Germline V lookup: CDR1 KGHSH, CDR2 LQKENI. The J segment lost 5 bases and the V segment lost 3 bases, leaving 13 bases of the junction unmatched. This CDR3 spans 18 amino acids. The CDR3 DNA reads as TGTGCCAGCTCACCCCCCGGATTGGCTAGCGGGGTTACCGGGGAGCTGTTTTTT. It specifies CASSPPGLASGVTGELFF.

The rearrangement joins TRBV5-4 to TRBJ2-7; 9 bases align to TRBD1. Trimming removed 4 bases from V and 5 bases from J; junction bases left unmatched: 7. CDR3 length equals 14 residues. The germline gives CDR1 SGHNT, CDR2 YYREEE (reference sequence). The CDR3 reads CASSRGQGEDEQYF. CDR3 coding DNA: TGTGCCAGCAGCCGGGGACAGGGAGAGGACGAGCAGTACTTC.

J is TRBJ2-2 and V is TRBV11-2, with unresolved D. Trimming stripped 4 bases from V and 1 base from J, with 13 bases between. The germline gives CDR1 SGHAT, CDR2 FQNNGV. This CDR3 comprises 16 residues. The CDR3 region is CASSSLIRRNTGELFF. The DNA for the CDR3 is TGTGCCAGCAGCTCCTTAATCCGGAGGAACACCGGGGAGCTGTTTTTT. Full variable domain (remainder filled in from reference TRBV11-2 and TRBJ2-2): EAGVAQSPRYKIIEKRQSVAFWCNPISGHATLYWYQQILGQGPKLLIQFQNNGVVDDSQLPKDRFSAERLKGVDSTLKIQPAKLEDSAVYLCASSSLIRRNTGELFFGEGSRLTVL.

The rearrangement links TRBV27 to TRBJ2-2, with D possibly matching TRBD1 (6 bases). The CDR3 sequence is 18 residues long. Germline-derived CDR1 and CDR2 are MNHEY and SMNVEV (reference sequence). Trimming stripped 5 bases from V and 4 bases from J, with 23 bases between. The CDR3 DNA reads TGTGCCAGCAGTCCAAAGAACAGGGCGGTAGGGACCACCGGGGAGCTGTTTTTT. It is translated as CASSPKNRAVGTTGELFF.

This chain joins TRBV29-1 and TRBJ2-7, with 8 bases matching TRBD1. CDR3 length: 13 amino acids. Trimming took 1 base from V and 4 from J; bases not matched to a gene: 3. Germline-derived CDR1 and CDR2 are SQVTM and ANQGSEA. The CDR3 DNA is TGCAGCGTTGAAGGGACAGGGTTGTACGAGCAGTACTTC. It translates to CSVEGTGLYEQYF.